This paragraph reports one T cell receptor beta chain. These data are taken from a study of blood T cell repertoires in COVID-19. About the study: Sources were T cells, B-cell-depleted T cells, or PBMCs; the material itself was cDNA or gDNA.

Assay: immunoSEQ multiplex PCR; the TCRdb copy retains only in-frame clones and omits some. The table has roughly 95,000 clones, roughly 80% seen once. The CDR3 extends over 14 amino acids. After removal of 7 bases from V and 0 bases from J, the junction contained 4 bases not matched to a gene. Germline values: CDR1 SGHTS, CDR2 YDEGEE. The receptor was isolated from a human donor in a cohort sampled during active COVID-19. The sample comprised peripheral blood. This chain connects TRBV5-8 to TRBJ2-1; 7 nucleotides align to TRBD2. The CDR3, as DNA: TGTGCCAGCTTGCGGGGGTTCTCCTACAATGAGCAGTTCTTC. It yields the protein CASLRGFSYNEQFF.